This TCR beta chain originates from a study of identical twins. Study results and limitations: Out-of-frame sharing of TCR alpha in monozygotic twins was underestimated by models. Out-of-frame alpha sequences common to twins exhibited an excess of low generation probability. Beta clonotypes that were abundant in cord blood contained fewer insertions, a pattern absent from memory repertoires.

TCRdb passed the 5' RACE reads through MiXCR, listing each CDR3 protein once. Among fewer than 500,000 distinct CDR3 sequences listed, roughly an eighth were seen once. This clonotype has just a few counts. Its antigen is undetermined. The same sample was also used in a study of yellow fever vaccine responses in identical twins.

This receptor was obtained from a woman between 18 and 30 years old in good health. What was sequenced was CD4+ T cells sorted from blood.

In DNA, the CDR3 is TGTGCCAGCAGTTTCAGACTTTTGGGTTACTACGAGCAGTACTTC. Translating gives CASSFRLLGYYEQYF. This chain connects TRBV27 to TRBJ2-7; D is ambiguous. The CDR3 is 15 amino acids. Trimming cost V 3 bases and J 3 bases, with 15 bases left between them. From germline, CDR1 is MNHEY and CDR2 SMNVEV (reference sequence).